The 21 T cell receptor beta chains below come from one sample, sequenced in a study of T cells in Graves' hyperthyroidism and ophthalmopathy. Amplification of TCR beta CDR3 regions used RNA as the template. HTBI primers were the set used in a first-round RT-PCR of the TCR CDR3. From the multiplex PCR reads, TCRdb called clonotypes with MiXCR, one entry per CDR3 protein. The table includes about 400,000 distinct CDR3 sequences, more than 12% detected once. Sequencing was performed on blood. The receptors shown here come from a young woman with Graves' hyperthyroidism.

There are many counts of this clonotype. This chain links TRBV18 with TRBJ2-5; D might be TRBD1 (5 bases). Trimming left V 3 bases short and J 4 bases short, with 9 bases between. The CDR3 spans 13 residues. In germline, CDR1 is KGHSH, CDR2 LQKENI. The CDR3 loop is CASSPGRVETQYF. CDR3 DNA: TGTGCCAGCTCACCGGGCAGGGTAGAGACCCAGTACTTC.

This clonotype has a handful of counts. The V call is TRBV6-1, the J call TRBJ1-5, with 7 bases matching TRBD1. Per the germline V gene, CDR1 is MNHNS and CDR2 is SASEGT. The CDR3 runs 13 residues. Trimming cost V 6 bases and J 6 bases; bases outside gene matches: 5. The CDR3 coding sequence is TGTGCCAGCAGCTCAGACAGGGCTCAGCCCCAGCATTTT. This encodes CASSSDRAQPQHF.

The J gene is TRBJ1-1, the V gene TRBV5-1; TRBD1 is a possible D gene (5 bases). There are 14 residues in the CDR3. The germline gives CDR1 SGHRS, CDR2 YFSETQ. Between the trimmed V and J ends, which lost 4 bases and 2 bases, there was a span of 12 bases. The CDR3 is CASSVPDRNTEAFF. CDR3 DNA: TGCGCCAGCAGCGTCCCTGACAGAAACACTGAAGCTTTCTTT.

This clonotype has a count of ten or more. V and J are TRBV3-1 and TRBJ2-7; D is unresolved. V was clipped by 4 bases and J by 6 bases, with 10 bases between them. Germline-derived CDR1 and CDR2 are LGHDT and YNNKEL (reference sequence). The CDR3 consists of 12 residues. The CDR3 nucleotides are TGTGCCAGCAGCCCGACCGGATTCGAGCAGTACTTC. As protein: CASSPTGFEQYF.

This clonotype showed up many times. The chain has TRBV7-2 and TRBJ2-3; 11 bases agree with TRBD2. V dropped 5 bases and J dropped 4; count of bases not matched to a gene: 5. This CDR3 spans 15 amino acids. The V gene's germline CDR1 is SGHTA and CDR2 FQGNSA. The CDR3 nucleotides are TGTGCCAGCAGCCTTAGCGGGAGGGCCTCAGATACGCAGTATTTT. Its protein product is CASSLSGRASDTQYF.

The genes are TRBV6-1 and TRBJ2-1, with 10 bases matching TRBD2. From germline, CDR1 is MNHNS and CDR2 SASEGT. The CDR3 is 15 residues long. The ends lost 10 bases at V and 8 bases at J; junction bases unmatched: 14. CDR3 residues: CANPSGLAERDEQFF. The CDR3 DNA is TGTGCCAACCCCAGCGGACTAGCGGAGCGGGATGAGCAGTTCTTC.

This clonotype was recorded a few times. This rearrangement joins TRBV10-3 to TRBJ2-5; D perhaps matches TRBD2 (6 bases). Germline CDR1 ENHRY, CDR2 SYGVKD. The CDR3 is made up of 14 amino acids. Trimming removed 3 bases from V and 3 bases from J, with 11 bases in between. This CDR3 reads CAISDATSEETQYF. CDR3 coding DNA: TGTGCCATCAGTGACGCGACTAGTGAAGAGACCCAGTACTTC.

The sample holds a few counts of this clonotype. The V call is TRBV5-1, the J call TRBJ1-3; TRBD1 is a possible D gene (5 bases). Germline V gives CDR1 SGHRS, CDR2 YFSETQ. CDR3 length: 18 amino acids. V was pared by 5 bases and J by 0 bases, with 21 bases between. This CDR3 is CASRRGATDSFSGNTIYF. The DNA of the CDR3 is TGCGCCAGCAGGAGGGGAGCAACCGATTCGTTCTCTGGAAACACCATATATTTT.

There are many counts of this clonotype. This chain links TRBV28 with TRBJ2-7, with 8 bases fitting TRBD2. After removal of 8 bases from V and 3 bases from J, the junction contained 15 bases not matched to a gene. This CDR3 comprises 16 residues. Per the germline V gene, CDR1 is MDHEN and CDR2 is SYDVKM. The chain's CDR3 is CASSLNREGQIYEQYF. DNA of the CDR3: TGTGCCAGCTCCCTCAACCGGGAGGGCCAAATCTACGAGCAGTACTTC.

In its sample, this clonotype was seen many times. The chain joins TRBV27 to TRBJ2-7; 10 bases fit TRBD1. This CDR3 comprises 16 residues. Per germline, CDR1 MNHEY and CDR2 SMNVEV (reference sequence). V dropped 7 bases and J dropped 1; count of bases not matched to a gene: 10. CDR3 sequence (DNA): TGTGCCAGCAAGATCTCGGACAGGGGGTATTCCTACGAGCAGTACTTC. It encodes CASKISDRGYSYEQYF.

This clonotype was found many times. CDR3 residues: CASSQRTETQYF. The CDR3 nucleotides read TGTGCCAGCAGCCAGCGAACGGAGACCCAGTACTTC. V gene TRBV3-1 combines with J gene TRBJ2-5; D gene uncertain. The CDR3 extends over 12 amino acids. V was shortened by 3 bases and J by 5 bases, with 7 bases between the two germline ends. Looked up from germline, CDR1 is LGHDT and CDR2 is YNNKEL (reference sequence).

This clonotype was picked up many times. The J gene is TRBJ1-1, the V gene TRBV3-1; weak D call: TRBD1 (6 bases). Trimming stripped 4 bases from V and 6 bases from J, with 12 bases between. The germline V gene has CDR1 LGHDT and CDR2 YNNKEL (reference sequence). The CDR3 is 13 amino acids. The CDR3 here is CASSLRGGPEAFF. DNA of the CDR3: TGTGCCAGCAGCCTACGAGGGGGACCTGAAGCTTTCTTT.

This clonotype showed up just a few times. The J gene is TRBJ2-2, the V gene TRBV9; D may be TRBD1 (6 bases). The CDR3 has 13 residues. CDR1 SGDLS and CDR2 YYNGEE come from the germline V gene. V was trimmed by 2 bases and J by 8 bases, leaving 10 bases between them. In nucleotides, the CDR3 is TGTGCCAGCAGCGTTACTGACAGGGGGGAGCTGTTTTTT. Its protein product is CASSVTDRGELFF.

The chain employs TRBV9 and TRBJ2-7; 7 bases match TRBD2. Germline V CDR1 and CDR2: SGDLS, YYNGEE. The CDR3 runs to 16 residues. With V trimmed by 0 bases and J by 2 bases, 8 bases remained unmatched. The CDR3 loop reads CASSVGGGGLPYEQYF. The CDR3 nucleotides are TGTGCCAGCAGCGTAGGGGGCGGGGGATTGCCCTACGAGCAGTACTTC. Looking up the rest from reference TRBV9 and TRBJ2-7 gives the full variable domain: DSGVTQTPKHLITATGQRVTLRCSPRSGDLSVYWYQQSLDQGLQFLIQYYNGEERAKGNILERFSAQQFPDLHSELNLSSLELGDSALYFCASSVGGGGLPYEQYFGPGTRLTVT.

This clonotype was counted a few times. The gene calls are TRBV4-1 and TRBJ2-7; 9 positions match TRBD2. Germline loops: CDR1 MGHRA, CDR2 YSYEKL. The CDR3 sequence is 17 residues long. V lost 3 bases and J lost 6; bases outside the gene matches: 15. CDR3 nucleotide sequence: TGCGCCAGCAGCCAGATGGGACCGGGACTAGCCACCCCCGAGCAGTACTTC. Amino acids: CASSQMGPGLATPEQYF.

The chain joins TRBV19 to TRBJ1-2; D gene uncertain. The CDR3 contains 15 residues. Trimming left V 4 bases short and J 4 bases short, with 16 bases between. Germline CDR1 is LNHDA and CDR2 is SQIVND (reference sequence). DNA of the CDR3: TGTGCCAGTAGTAGAACGGAGGGAATCTCCTATGGCTACACCTTC. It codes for CASSRTEGISYGYTF.

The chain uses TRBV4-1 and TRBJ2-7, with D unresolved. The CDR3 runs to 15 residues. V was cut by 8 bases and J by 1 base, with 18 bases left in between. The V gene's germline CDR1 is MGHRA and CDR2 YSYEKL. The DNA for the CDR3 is TGCGCCAGCGGATATCCCGGGTCCTCATCCTACGAGCAGTACTTC. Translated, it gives CASGYPGSSSYEQYF.

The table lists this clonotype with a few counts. In DNA form, the CDR3 reads TGTGCCAGTAGTCCCCAGGAAAGCACAGATACGCAGTATTTT. It codes for CASSPQESTDTQYF. This rearrangement joins TRBV19 to TRBJ2-3; D not resolved. From germline, CDR1 is LNHDA and CDR2 SQIVND (reference sequence). V was pared by 5 bases and J by 0 bases, with 9 bases between. The CDR3 is 14 residues long.

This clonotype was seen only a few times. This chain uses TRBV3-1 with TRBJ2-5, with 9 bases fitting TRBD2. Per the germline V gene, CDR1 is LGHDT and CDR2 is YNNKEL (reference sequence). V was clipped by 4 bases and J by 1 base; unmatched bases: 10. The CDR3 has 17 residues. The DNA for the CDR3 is TGTGCCAGCAGCCCAAGTTATGGGCGGGAGGGCCAAGAGACCCAGTACTTC. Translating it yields CASSPSYGREGQETQYF.

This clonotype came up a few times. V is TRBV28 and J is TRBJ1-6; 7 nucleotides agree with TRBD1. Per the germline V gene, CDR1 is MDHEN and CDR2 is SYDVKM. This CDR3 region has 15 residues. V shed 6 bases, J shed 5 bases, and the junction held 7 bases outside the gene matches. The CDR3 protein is CASRRGTEDNSPLHF. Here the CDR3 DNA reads TGTGCCAGCAGGAGGGGGACAGAGGATAATTCACCCCTCCACTTT. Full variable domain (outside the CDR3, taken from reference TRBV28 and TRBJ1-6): DVKVTQSSRYLVKRTGEKVFLECVQDMDHENMFWYRQDPGLGLRLIYFSYDVKMKEKGDIPEGYSVSREKKERFSLILESASTNQTSMYLCASRRGTEDNSPLHFGNGTRLTVT.

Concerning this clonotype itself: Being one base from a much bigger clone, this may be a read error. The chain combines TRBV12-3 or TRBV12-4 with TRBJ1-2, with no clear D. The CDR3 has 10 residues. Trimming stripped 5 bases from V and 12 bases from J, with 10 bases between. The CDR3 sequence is CASSNPGNTF. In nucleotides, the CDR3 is TGTGCCAGCAGTAATCCGGGCAACACCTTC.